A selection of T cell receptor beta chains follows, all from one sample in a study of cytomegalovirus exposure and HLA in healthy donors. Sequencing used immunoSEQ multiplex PCR; TCRdb keeps in-frame clones, though not all of them. The sample is made up of 100,000 to 150,000 clones, and the top ten hold less than 2% of it. Material: PBMCs. The origin of the receptors is a man younger than 30 in good health and CMV-seronegative. Both conserved end residues are part of each CDR3. The order of the fields is D gene, V gene, J gene, CDR3 DNA, CDR3 protein. A D gene is named only where the DNA matches it firmly.

NA,TRBV19,TRBJ2-7,TGTGCCAGTAGTCTTACTCTAAGTTCCTACGAGCAGTACTTC,CASSLTLSSYEQYF
TRBD1,TRBV28,TRBJ2-7,TGTGCCAGCAGTTTCCGGGACAGGGCTCACTTC,CASSFRDRAHF
TRBD2,TRBV9,TRBJ2-1,TGTGCCAGCAGCCCTAGCGGGAAGTCCTACAATGAGCAGTTCTTC,CASSPSGKSYNEQFF
TRBD1,TRBV11-3,TRBJ1-1,TGTGCCAGCAGCGGACAGGGGGCGCAAGCTTTCTTT,CASSGQGAQAFF
NA,TRBV5-1,TRBJ2-7,TGCGCCAGCAGCCCGTCCCCGGGCTACGAGCAGTACTTC,CASSPSPGYEQYF
NA,TRBV19,TRBJ2-1,TGTGCCAGTAGTAAAGGACAGGGGCTAGCTAGCGGGAGTGATGAGCAGTTCTTC,CASSKGQGLASGSDEQFF
NA,TRBV11-2,TRBJ2-5,TGTGCCAGCAGCTTTCAGATAAAGGGGGAGACCCAGTACTTC,CASSFQIKGETQYF
TRBD1,TRBV28,TRBJ1-4,TGTGCCAGCAGTATAACCTCGACAGGGTCCCGTGAAAAACTGTTTTTT,CASSITSTGSREKLFF
TRBD2,TRBV7-6,TRBJ2-1,TGTGCCAGCAGCTTAAGGACTAGCGGGGGCTATGAGCAGTTCTTC,CASSLRTSGGYEQFF
NA,TRBV28,TRBJ2-3,TGTGCCAGCAGTCCCCCGGTCCTTCACACAGATACGCAGTATTTT,CASSPPVLHTDTQYF
TRBD1,TRBV15,TRBJ2-5,TGTGCCACCAGCAGCGAGAGACAGGGGGCGTCGTACTTC,CATSSERQGASYF
NA,TRBV5-4,TRBJ2-5,TGTGCCAGCAGCCCACCAGGGGTAGGGGAGACCCAGTACTTC,CASSPPGVGETQYF
TRBD1,TRBV5-1,TRBJ2-7,TGCGCCAGCAGCTTGGGGCGGACAGGGGGCGCGATTGGCGACGAGCAGTACTTC,CASSLGRTGGAIGDEQYF
NA,TRBV18,TRBJ1-1,TGTGCCAGCTCACCCTCAGAGGTTAGCGCTTTCTTT,CASSPSEVSAFF
NA,TRBV4-3,TRBJ2-6,TGCGCCAGCAGCCAAGGTAGCACGGGCTCTGGGGCCAACGTCCTGACTTTC,CASSQGSTGSGANVLTF
NA,TRBV14,TRBJ1-2,TGTGCCAGCAGCCCCTCAGGAATCTATGGCTACACCTTC,CASSPSGIYGYTF
NA,TRBV19,TRBJ2-5,TGTGCCAGTAGTCAGGGGACGCAGACCCAGTACTTC,CASSQGTQTQYF
NA,TRBV7-6,TRBJ2-7,TGTGCCAGCAGCTTAGCGAGTCCCGGCAGCGAGCAGTACTTC,CASSLASPGSEQYF
TRBD1,TRBV4-1,TRBJ2-5,TGCGCCAGCAGCCTATCGGGACAGGGACAAGAGACCCAGTACTTC,CASSLSGQGQETQYF
TRBD1,TRBV5-6,TRBJ1-2,TGTGCCAGCAGCGGGACAGGGTTTGGTGGCTACACCTTC,CASSGTGFGGYTF
NA,TRBV7-9,TRBJ1-2,TGTGCCAGCAGCTTATCAGGGACGGGGGGGGTATATGGCTACACCTTC,CASSLSGTGGVYGYTF
NA,TRBV9,TRBJ1-1,TGTGCCAGCGGGGAAGTACCAGGGGCTAACACTGAAGCTTTCTTT,CASGEVPGANTEAFF
NA,TRBV6-5,TRBJ2-7,TGTGCCAGCAGTGATCTTCACGGACTCGACGAGCAGTACTTC,CASSDLHGLDEQYF
TRBD1,TRBV9,TRBJ1-4,TGTGCCAGCAGCGGCCTGACAGGGGAGAATGAAAAACTGTTTTTT,CASSGLTGENEKLFF
TRBD1,TRBV25-1,TRBJ2-7,TGTGCCAGCAGTGAATATAGGCTCCAGGGACAGGGATCGTACGAGCAGTACTTC,CASSEYRLQGQGSYEQYF
NA,TRBV5-6,TRBJ1-1,TGTGCCAGCAGCCTCGGACAGAAAGCTTTCTTT,CASSLGQKAFF
TRBD2,TRBV28,TRBJ2-3,TGTGCCAGCAGCGTAGCGGGAGGTCCTAATACGCAGTATTTT,CASSVAGGPNTQYF
TRBD2,TRBV4-1,TRBJ2-1,TGCGCCAGCAGCCGAATACAAACTGGGACTAGCGGGGCCTACAATGAGCAGTTCTTC,CASSRIQTGTSGAYNEQFF
NA,TRBV11-1,TRBJ2-7,TGTGCCAGCAGCAAATACAGGTTAACCGAGCAGTACTTC,CASSKYRLTEQYF
NA,TRBV11-3,TRBJ1-1,TGTGCCAGCACCGATAGTGGGGACATTGCTGAAGCTTTCTTT,CASTDSGDIAEAFF
NA,TRBV4-1,TRBJ2-7,TGCGCCAGCAGCCAAGAGCACCTGAGCTCCTACGAGCAGTACTTC,CASSQEHLSSYEQYF
TRBD1,TRBV27,TRBJ1-2,TGTGCCAGCAGGCGACAGGGGGCTAACTATGGCTACACCTTC,CASRRQGANYGYTF
TRBD2,TRBV25-1,TRBJ2-7,TGTGCCAGCACCGGGGGGGGGTTTGGGCAGTACTTC,CASTGGGFGQYF
TRBD1,TRBV29-1,TRBJ2-7,TGCAGCGTTGTTCCCGGGACAGGGGGCTTGATTGAGCAGTACTTC,CSVVPGTGGLIEQYF
NA,TRBV9,TRBJ2-7,TGTGCCAGCAGCTCCGGACGGTCGCCGGGGGAGCAGTACTTC,CASSSGRSPGEQYF
TRBD2,TRBV5-1,TRBJ2-5,TGCGCCAGCAGCGTGCGGGGGAGCCAAGAGACCCAGTACTTC,CASSVRGSQETQYF
NA,TRBV4-2,TRBJ2-7,TGTGCCAGCAGCCAAGACCCTAGGAGTCCCTACGAGCAGTACTTC,CASSQDPRSPYEQYF
NA,TRBV7-2,TRBJ2-7,TGTGCCAGCAGCTTAGCGCCCAGCGCCCGGCCCTACGAGCAGTACTTC,CASSLAPSARPYEQYF
NA,TRBV28,TRBJ1-2,TGTGCCACTACAAGTGCGGCAGCTAACTATGGCTACACCTTC,CATTSAAANYGYTF
TRBD1,TRBV19,TRBJ2-2,TGTGCCAGTAGTGTGGACAGGGGCACCGGGGAGCTGTTTTTT,CASSVDRGTGELFF
NA,TRBV7-3,TRBJ1-1,TGTGCCAGCAGCCCCCTGGGCCTACACACTGAAGCTTTCTTT,CASSPLGLHTEAFF
NA,TRBV30,TRBJ1-5,TGTGCCTGGGCTGGCAGACATAATCAGCCCCAGCATTTT,CAWAGRHNQPQHF
TRBD1,TRBV4-3,TRBJ2-1,TGCGCCAGCAGCCACACAGGGGGGTATGAGCAGTTCTTC,CASSHTGGYEQFF
NA,TRBV15,TRBJ2-7,TGTGCCACCAGCAGAGATTGGGCAAAAACCTACGAGCAGTACTTC,CATSRDWAKTYEQYF
TRBD1,TRBV14,TRBJ1-1,TGTGCCAGCAGCCAAGTACTCCCTGGGACAGGGGCTTTCTTT,CASSQVLPGTGAFF
NA,TRBV5-4,TRBJ2-7,TGTGCCAGCAGCTCAGTGACTACAACCTACGAGCAGTACTTC,CASSSVTTTYEQYF
NA,TRBV5-1,TRBJ1-6,TGCGCCAGCAGCACCGGGCCGGACAGTTCACCCCTCCACTTT,CASSTGPDSSPLHF
NA,TRBV5-4,TRBJ1-2,TGTGCCAGCAGCACTGAGGAGGGTGGCTACACCTTC,CASSTEEGGYTF
NA,TRBV10-1,TRBJ1-6,TGCGCCACCTTTACAGGGTATAATTCACCCCTCCACTTT,CATFTGYNSPLHF
TRBD1,TRBV25-1,TRBJ1-2,TGTGCCAGCAGTTCCCTCGGGACAGTCTATGGCTACACCTTC,CASSSLGTVYGYTF
NA,TRBV11-3,TRBJ2-1,TGTGCCAGCAGCTTAGTGGAACTAGCTCCCTACAATGAGCAGTTCTTC,CASSLVELAPYNEQFF
NA,TRBV6-1,TRBJ2-7,TGTGCCACCTCCCAAGTGGGGAGCTACGAGCAGTACTTC,CATSQVGSYEQYF
TRBD2,TRBV7-9,TRBJ2-7,TGTGCCAGCAGCGATGGGACTAGCGGGAGGTACGAGCAGTACTTC,CASSDGTSGRYEQYF
NA,TRBV5-5,TRBJ2-7,TGTGCCAGCAGCTCCGCCCCGAGCTCCTACGAGCAGTACTTC,CASSSAPSSYEQYF
TRBD2,TRBV27,TRBJ2-7,TGTGCCAGCAGTCCCGGACTAGCGGGAGTCGAGCAGTACTTC,CASSPGLAGVEQYF
TRBD2,TRBV9,TRBJ2-5,TGTGCCAGCAGCGTAGTTGCTAGCGGGTTCCAAGAGACCCAGTACTTC,CASSVVASGFQETQYF
NA,TRBV5-4,TRBJ2-5,TGTGCCAGCAGCAGCCGGGGACAAGAGACCCAGTACTTC,CASSSRGQETQYF